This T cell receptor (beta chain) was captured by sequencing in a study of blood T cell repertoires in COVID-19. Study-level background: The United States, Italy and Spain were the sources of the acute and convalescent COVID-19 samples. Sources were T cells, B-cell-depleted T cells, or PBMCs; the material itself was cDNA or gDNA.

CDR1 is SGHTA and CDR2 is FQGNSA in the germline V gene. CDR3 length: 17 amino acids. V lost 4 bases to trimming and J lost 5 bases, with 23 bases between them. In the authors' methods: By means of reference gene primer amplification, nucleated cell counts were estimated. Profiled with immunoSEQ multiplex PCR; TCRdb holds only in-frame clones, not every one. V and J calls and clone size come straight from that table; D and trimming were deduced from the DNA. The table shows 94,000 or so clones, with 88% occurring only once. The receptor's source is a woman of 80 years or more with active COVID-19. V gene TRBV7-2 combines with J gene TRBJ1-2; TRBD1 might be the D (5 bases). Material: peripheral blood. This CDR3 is CASSSLSPRGAGYGYTF. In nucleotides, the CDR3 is TGTGCCAGCAGCTCCCTTAGTCCCCGCGGGGCCGGATATGGCTACACCTTC.